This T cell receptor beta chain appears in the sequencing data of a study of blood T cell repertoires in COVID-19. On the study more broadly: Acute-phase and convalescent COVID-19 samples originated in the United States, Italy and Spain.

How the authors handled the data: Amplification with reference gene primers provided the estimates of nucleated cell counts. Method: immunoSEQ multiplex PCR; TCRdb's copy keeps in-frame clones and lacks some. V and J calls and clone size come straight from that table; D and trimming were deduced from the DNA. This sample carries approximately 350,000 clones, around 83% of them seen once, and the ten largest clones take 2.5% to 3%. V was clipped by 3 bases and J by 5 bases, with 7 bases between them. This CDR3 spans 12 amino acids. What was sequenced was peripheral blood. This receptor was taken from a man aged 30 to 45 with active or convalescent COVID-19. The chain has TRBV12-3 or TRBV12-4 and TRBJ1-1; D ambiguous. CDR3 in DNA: TGTGCCAGCAGTTTGTACAGAACTGAAGCTTTCTTT. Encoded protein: CASSLYRTEAFF.